Detailed here is one TCR beta chain. Its antigen is undetermined. These data belong to a study of post-analysis software for immune sequencing data. Study results and caveats: Patients carried a handful of TRBV segments more frequently than controls did, and TRBV5-6, TRBV5-1 and TRBV20-1 were among them.

CDR1 is LNHNV, CDR2 YYDKDF, per germline (reference sequence). The CDR3 extends over 16 amino acids. Prepared TCR beta cDNA libraries contained unique molecular identifiers. TCRdb redid the calling of the PCR reads with MiXCR, one entry per CDR3 protein. The table has more than 450,000 distinct CDR3 sequences, roughly 40% seen once. The clonotype comes from a girl aged 5 to 17 with multiple sclerosis. Sequencing was done on a sample of blood. The gene calls are TRBV15 and TRBJ2-7; a weak D match, TRBD2 (5 bases). Judging by the DNA end, TRBJ2-5 fits better; the J call may be wrong. The CDR3 protein is CATSRASPGIGSTQYF. CDR3 DNA: TGTGCCACCAGCAGAGCCTCCCCGGGGATCGGATCGACCCAGTACTTC.